This T cell receptor (beta chain) was identified in a study of blood T cell repertoires in COVID-19. Study background: Sites in the United States, Italy and Spain provided acute and convalescent COVID-19 samples. PBMCs, B-cell-depleted T cells, or T cells provided the cDNA or gDNA that made up the material.

How the authors handled the data: Reference gene primer amplification gave estimated nucleated cell counts. The table came from immunoSEQ multiplex PCR; TCRdb's copy has only in-frame clones and leaves some out. The V and J calls and the clone size are those of that table, but D and trimming were determined from the DNA. The sample records 90,000 to 110,000 clones, about 87% being singletons. Specimen: peripheral blood. The receptor was isolated from a woman aged 45-65 years with acute or convalescent COVID-19.

The CDR3 here is CASTLDRGNNQPQHF. As DNA, the CDR3 is TGTGCCAGCACCCTAGACAGGGGGAACAATCAGCCCCAGCATTTT. The V call is TRBV2, the J call TRBJ1-5, with TRBD1 identical over 9 bases. The CDR3 is made up of 15 amino acids. The germline CDR1 and CDR2 sequences are SNHLY and FYNNEI. Unmatched junction bases numbered 7, after V lost 7 bases and J lost 3 bases.